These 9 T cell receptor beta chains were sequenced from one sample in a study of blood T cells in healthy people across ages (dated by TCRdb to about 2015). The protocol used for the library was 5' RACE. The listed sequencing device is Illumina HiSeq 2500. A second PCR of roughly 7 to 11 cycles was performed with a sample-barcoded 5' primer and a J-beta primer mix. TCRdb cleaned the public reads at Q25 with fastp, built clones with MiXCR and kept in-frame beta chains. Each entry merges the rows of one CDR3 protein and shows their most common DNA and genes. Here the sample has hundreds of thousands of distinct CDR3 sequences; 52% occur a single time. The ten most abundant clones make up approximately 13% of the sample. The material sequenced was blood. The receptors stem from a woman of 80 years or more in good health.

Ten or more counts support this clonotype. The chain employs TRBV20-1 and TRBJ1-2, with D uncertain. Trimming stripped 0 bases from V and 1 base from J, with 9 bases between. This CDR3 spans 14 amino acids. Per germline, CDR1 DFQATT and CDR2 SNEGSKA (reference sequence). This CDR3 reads CSAREGSFNYGYTF. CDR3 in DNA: TGCAGTGCTAGAGAGGGCAGTTTTAACTATGGCTACACCTTC.

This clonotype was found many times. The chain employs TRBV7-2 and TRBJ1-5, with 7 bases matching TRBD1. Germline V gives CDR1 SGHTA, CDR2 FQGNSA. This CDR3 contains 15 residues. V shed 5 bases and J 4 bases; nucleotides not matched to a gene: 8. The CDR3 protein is CASSRQGGGNQPQHF. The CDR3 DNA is TGTGCCAGCAGCCGTCAGGGGGGAGGAAATCAGCCCCAGCATTTT.

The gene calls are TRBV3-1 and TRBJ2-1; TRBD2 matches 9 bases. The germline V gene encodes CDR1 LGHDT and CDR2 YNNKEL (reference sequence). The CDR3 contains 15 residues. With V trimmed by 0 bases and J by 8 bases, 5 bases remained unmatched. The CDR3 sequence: CASSQEGGRGYEQFF. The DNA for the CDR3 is TGTGCCAGCAGCCAAGAAGGCGGGAGGGGGTATGAGCAGTTCTTC.

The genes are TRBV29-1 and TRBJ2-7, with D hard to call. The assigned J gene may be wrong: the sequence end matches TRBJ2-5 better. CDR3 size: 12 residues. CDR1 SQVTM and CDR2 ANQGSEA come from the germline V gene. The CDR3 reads CSEGDATETQYF. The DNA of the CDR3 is TGCAGCGAAGGCGACGCAACGGAGACCCAGTACTTC.

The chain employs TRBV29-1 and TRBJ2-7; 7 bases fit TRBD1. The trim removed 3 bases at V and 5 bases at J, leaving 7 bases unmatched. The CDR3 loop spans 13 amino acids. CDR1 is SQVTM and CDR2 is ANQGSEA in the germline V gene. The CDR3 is CSVDRGQSHEQYF. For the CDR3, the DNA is TGCAGCGTTGATAGGGGACAGTCTCACGAGCAGTACTTC.

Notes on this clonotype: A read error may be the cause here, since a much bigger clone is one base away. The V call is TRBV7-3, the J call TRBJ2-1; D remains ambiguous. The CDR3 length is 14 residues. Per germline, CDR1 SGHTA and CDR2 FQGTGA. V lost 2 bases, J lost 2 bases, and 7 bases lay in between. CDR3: CASSLGEAYNEQFF. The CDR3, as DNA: TGTGCCAGCAGCTTAGGGGAAGCCTACAATGAGCAGTTCTTC. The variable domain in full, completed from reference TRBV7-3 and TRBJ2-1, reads GAGVSQTPSNKVTEKGKYVELRCDPISGHTALYWYRQSLGQGPEFLIYFQGTGAADDSGLPNDRFFAVRPEGSVSTLKIQRTERGDSAVYLCASSLGEAYNEQFFGPGTRLTVL.

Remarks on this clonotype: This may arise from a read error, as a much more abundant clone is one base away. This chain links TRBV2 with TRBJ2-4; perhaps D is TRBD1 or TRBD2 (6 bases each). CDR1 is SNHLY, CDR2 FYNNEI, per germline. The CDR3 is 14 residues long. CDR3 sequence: CASSERGAKTIQYF. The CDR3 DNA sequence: TGTGCCAGCAGTGAGAGGGGGGCCAAAACCATTCAGTACTTC.

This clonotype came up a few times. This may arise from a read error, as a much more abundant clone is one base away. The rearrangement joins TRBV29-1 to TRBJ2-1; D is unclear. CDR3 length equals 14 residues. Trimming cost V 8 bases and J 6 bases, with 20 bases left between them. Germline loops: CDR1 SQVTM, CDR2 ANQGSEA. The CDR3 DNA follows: TGCAGCCCCCCCCACGCCAGCTTCCGCAATGAGCAGTTCTTC. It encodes CSPPHASFRNEQFF.

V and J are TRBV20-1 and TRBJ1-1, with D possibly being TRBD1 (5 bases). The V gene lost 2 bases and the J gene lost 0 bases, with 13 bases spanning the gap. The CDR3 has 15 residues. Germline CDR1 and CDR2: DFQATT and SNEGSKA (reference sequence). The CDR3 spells CSARNGDGLNTEAFF. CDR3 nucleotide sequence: TGCAGTGCTAGAAACGGGGACGGCCTGAACACTGAAGCTTTCTTT.